These 5 T cell receptor beta chains were sequenced from one sample in a study of blood T cell repertoires in COVID-19. Libraries were prepared by immunoSEQ multiplex PCR; TCRdb keeps only in-frame clonotypes and omits some of them. The repertoire holds around 240,000 clones, with approximately 85% as singletons. Sequencing input: PBMCs or T cells enriched from blood (not recorded which). These receptors all stem from a woman between 45 and 60 years old who had recovered from COVID-19.

This chain links TRBV2 with TRBJ1-2, with D maybe TRBD1 (5 bases). The germline gives CDR1 SNHLY, CDR2 FYNNEI. The V end was cut by 4 bases, the J end by 5 bases, with 11 bases between. The CDR3 spans 13 residues. CDR3 DNA sequence: TGTGCCAGCAGTGGAGACAGCTTGTATGGCTACACCTTC. Translated, it gives CASSGDSLYGYTF. The full variable domain, completed using reference TRBV2 and TRBJ1-2, is EPEVTQTPSHQVTQMGQEVILRCVPISNHLYFYWYRQILGQKVEFLVSFYNNEISEKSEIFDDQFSVERPDGSNFTLKIRSTKLEDSAMYFCASSGDSLYGYTFGSGTRLTVV.

J is TRBJ2-1 and V is TRBV6-2 or TRBV6-3; 12 bases are a match to TRBD2. The CDR3 length is 16 residues. Germline values: CDR1 MNHEY, CDR2 SVGEGT. The junction had 12 bases not matched to a gene; V was cut back by 6 bases and J by 9 bases. CDR3: CASSPTSSGRGGEQFF. As DNA, the CDR3 is TGTGCCAGCAGCCCTACTTCTAGCGGGAGGGGTGGTGAGCAGTTCTTC.

As to this clone: A junction end diverges from the germline sequence, so it may reflect a read error. The chain employs TRBV2 and TRBJ2-3, with D perhaps matching TRBD1 (6 bases). Germline V CDR1 and CDR2: SNHLY, FYNNEI. The CDR3 contains 15 residues. DNA for the CDR3: TGTGCCGGCAGCCGACAGGACTTGGGAACGGATACGCAGTATTTT. This translates into CAGSRQDLGTDTQYF.

The chain combines TRBV27 with TRBJ1-2; no firm D call. V lost 6 bases, J lost 1 base, and 12 bases lay in between. Per germline, CDR1 MNHEY and CDR2 SMNVEV (reference sequence). This CDR3 has 14 residues. CDR3 nucleotide sequence: TGTGCCAGCAGGGGTTCCGGGATTAACTATGGCTACACCTTC. It translates to CASRGSGINYGYTF.

CDR3 sequence (DNA): TGTGCCAGCAGCTTGGGACAGGGACGAACTAATGAAAAACTGTTTTTT. It specifies CASSLGQGRTNEKLFF. J is TRBJ1-4 and V is TRBV7-9; TRBD1 matches 9 bases. The CDR3 is 16 amino acids. V shed 3 bases and J 1 base; nucleotides not matched to a gene: 3. CDR1 is SEHNR, CDR2 FQNEAQ, per germline (reference sequence).